The 16 T cell receptor beta chains in this list originate from one sample, sequenced in a study of cytomegalovirus exposure and HLA in healthy donors. With 60 Vbeta and 13 Jbeta primers, the PCR was carried out. Libraries were prepared by immunoSEQ multiplex PCR; TCRdb keeps only in-frame clonotypes and omits some of them. The sample includes some 140,000 clones, just under 80% of them seen just once. Input material: PBMCs. The receptor set was obtained from a male donor in good health and CMV-seronegative.

This clone turned up a few times. The chain links TRBV7-9 to TRBJ1-3; D is possibly TRBD1 (5 bases). With 2 bases removed from V and 3 bases from J, the gap between germline ends came to 14 bases. This CDR3 contains 16 residues. Germline loops: CDR1 SEHNR, CDR2 FQNEAQ (reference sequence). DNA for the CDR3: TGTGCCAGCAGCTTAACGGCATCGGGGGGTGGAAACACCATATATTTT. It yields the protein CASSLTASGGGNTIYF.

This chain uses TRBV5-1 with TRBJ1-1, with D unresolved. Germline CDR1 and CDR2: SGHRS and YFSETQ. Trimming took 1 base from V and 1 from J, leaving 8 bases between them. The CDR3 loop spans 14 amino acids. The CDR3 sequence is CASSLQTGNTEAFF. The CDR3 region has the DNA TGCGCCAGCAGCTTGCAGACGGGGAACACTGAAGCTTTCTTT.

This clone was counted only a few times. V and J are TRBV27 and TRBJ1-1; 7 bases fit TRBD1. CDR1 MNHEY and CDR2 SMNVEV come from the germline V gene (reference sequence). V shed 4 bases and J 3 bases; nucleotides not matched to a gene: 5. This CDR3 is built from 14 residues. CDR3 nucleotide sequence: TGTGCCAGCAGTTCCCTGACAGGGTACACTGAAGCTTTCTTT. Amino acid sequence: CASSSLTGYTEAFF.

The V and J genes are TRBV9 and TRBJ1-2; TRBD1 is a possible D gene (6 bases). The germline V gene has CDR1 SGDLS and CDR2 YYNGEE. The germline V and J ends were trimmed by 3 bases and 4 bases, with 10 bases remaining between them. CDR3 length: 13 amino acids. The CDR3: CASSAGDGYGYTF. The CDR3, as DNA: TGTGCCAGCAGCGCAGGGGATGGCTATGGCTACACCTTC.

The V call is TRBV7-2, the J call TRBJ2-3; 9 bases agree with TRBD1. CDR3 length equals 16 residues. Germline V CDR1 and CDR2: SGHTA, FQGNSA. J was trimmed by 4 bases and V by 4 bases; bases with no gene match: 9. Written as DNA, the CDR3 is TGTGCCAGCAGCTCAACCGGGACAGGGTTGTCAGATACGCAGTATTTT. Its translation: CASSSTGTGLSDTQYF.

The rearrangement joins TRBV30 to TRBJ2-7; 9 bases line up with TRBD1. The CDR3 totals 13 residues. V shed 7 bases, J shed 3 bases, and the junction held 7 bases outside the gene matches. Per germline, CDR1 GTSNPN and CDR2 SVGIG (reference sequence). The CDR3 coding sequence is TGTGCCTCCTCGGGACAGGGTTTCTACGAGCAGTACTTC. Translated: CASSGQGFYEQYF.

This sequence joins TRBV5-4 and TRBJ1-1; possible D gene TRBD1, 5 bases. Trimming shortened V by 3 bases and J by 5 bases, and 8 bases separated the two germline ends. The germline CDR1 and CDR2 sequences are SGHNT and YYREEE (reference sequence). The CDR3 covers 12 residues. Here the CDR3 reads CASSWGGTEAFF. The DNA for the CDR3 is TGTGCCAGCAGCTGGGGGGGGACTGAAGCTTTCTTT.

This chain links TRBV18 with TRBJ1-1; 11 bases are a match to TRBD1. Trimming took 3 bases from V and 1 from J; bases not matched to a gene: 7. The CDR3 has 17 residues. Germline CDR1 and CDR2: KGHSH and LQKENI. CDR3 bases: TGTGCCAGCTCACCGGACAGGGGGCGGGCCCAGAACACTGAAGCTTTCTTT. It specifies CASSPDRGRAQNTEAFF.

The gene calls are TRBV7-9 and TRBJ1-6; 10 bases match TRBD1. V gave up 2 bases and J gave up 10 bases; unmatched junction bases: 5. CDR3 length: 15 residues. Germline loops: CDR1 SEHNR, CDR2 FQNEAQ (reference sequence). The CDR3 sequence: CASSLSTGGVSPLHF. CDR3 nucleotides: TGTGCCAGCAGCTTATCGACAGGGGGCGTATCACCCCTCCACTTT.

As DNA, the CDR3 is TGTGCCAGCAGCCTCACGGACAGCTATAACTATGGCTACACCTTC. This sequence encodes CASSLTDSYNYGYTF. This rearrangement joins TRBV6-1 to TRBJ1-2; D may be TRBD1 (6 bases). Trimming took 6 bases from V and 1 from J, leaving 15 bases between them. This CDR3 spans 15 amino acids. Germline CDR1 reads MNHNS; CDR2 reads SASEGT.

The chain couples TRBV14 to TRBJ2-7, with unresolved D. This CDR3 spans 13 amino acids. The germline V gene has CDR1 SGHDN and CDR2 FVKESK. The ends were cut back, 0 bases at V and 3 bases at J, with 6 bases in the middle. In DNA form, the CDR3 reads TGTGCCAGCAGCCAAGAGAACAGCTACGAGCAGTACTTC. This encodes CASSQENSYEQYF.

The gene calls are TRBV19 and TRBJ1-5; perhaps TRBD1 as D (5 bases). The CDR3 consists of 16 residues. CDR1 is LNHDA and CDR2 is SQIVND in the germline V gene (reference sequence). V lost 1 base, J lost 0 bases, and 10 bases lay in between. The CDR3 loop is CASSIASTASNQPQHF. In nucleotides, the CDR3 is TGTGCCAGTAGTATAGCCTCGACAGCTAGCAATCAGCCCCAGCATTTT.

The chain recombines TRBV6-6 with TRBJ2-2; D unclear. The V end lost 7 bases, the J end lost 5 bases, and 14 bases lay between the germline ends. This CDR3 is 14 amino acids long. The V gene's germline CDR1 is MNHNY and CDR2 SVGAGI (reference sequence). The CDR3 is CASTRFGETGELFF. The CDR3 region has the DNA TGTGCCAGCACGAGGTTTGGAGAGACCGGGGAGCTGTTTTTT.

This sequence joins TRBV9 and TRBJ2-5, with 12 bases lining up with TRBD1. The CDR3 contains 15 residues. Germline V gene data show CDR1 as SGDLS and CDR2 as YYNGEE. With V trimmed by 4 bases and J by 5 bases, 6 bases remained unmatched. The CDR3 nucleotides are TGTGCCAGCAGCTCCGGGACAGGGGGCGGGGAGACCCAGTACTTC. The encoded protein is CASSSGTGGGETQYF.

This chain uses TRBV4-1 with TRBJ2-1; 11 bases align to TRBD2. This CDR3 spans 17 amino acids. In germline, CDR1 is MGHRA, CDR2 YSYEKL. V was clipped by 4 bases and J by 7 bases; unmatched bases: 12. The CDR3 is CASSPFELAGGLNEQFF. The CDR3 region has the DNA TGCGCCAGCAGCCCATTCGAGCTAGCGGGGGGCCTGAATGAGCAGTTCTTC.

This sequence joins TRBV4-3 and TRBJ1-1; possible D gene TRBD1, 5 bases. Germline CDR1 is LGHNA and CDR2 is YSLEER. The CDR3 is made up of 14 amino acids. Trimming removed 0 bases at V and 6 bases at J, with 11 bases between. CDR3 in DNA: TGCGCCAGCAGCCAAGAGTGGGGAGGGGCTGAAGCTTTCTTT. This codes for CASSQEWGGAEAFF.